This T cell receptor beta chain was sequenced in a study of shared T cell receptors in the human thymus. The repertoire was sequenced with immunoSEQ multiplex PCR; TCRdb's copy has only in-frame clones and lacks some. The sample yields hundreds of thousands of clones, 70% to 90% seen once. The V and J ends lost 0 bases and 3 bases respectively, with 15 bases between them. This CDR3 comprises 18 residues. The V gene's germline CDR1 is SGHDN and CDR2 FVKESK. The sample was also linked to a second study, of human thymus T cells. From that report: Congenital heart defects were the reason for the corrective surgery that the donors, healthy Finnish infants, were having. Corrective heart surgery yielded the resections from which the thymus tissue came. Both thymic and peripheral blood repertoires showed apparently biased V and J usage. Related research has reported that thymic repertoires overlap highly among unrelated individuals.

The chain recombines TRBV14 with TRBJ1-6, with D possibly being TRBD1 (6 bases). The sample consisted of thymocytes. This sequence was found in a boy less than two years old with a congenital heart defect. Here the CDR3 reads CASSQDWGHRVYNSPLHF. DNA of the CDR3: TGTGCCAGCAGCCAAGATTGGGGCCACAGGGTCTATAATTCACCCCTCCACTTT.